A selection of T cell receptor beta chains follows, all from one sample in a study of T cells in Graves' hyperthyroidism and ophthalmopathy. TCRdb reprocessed the multiplex PCR reads via MiXCR and lists one record per CDR3 protein. This table has a few hundred thousand distinct CDR3 sequences, 35% to 55% appearing once. The specimen sequenced was peripheral blood or thyroid tissue (not recorded which). All receptors derive from a young woman with Graves' hyperthyroidism. The CDR3 runs from the conserved cysteine through the conserved F or W. Fields, in order: D gene, clone size, J gene, V gene, CDR3 DNA, CDR3 protein. D genes are given only for firm matches. Clone size is shown for a subset of rows, as once, few, many or a class of expanded clone.

TRBD1,-,TRBJ1-2,TRBV10-2,TGCGCCAGTGCGAAGGGACAGGTTAACTATGGCTACACCTTC,CASAKGQVNYGYTF
TRBD1,few,TRBJ2-3,TRBV24-1,TGTGCCACCAGTGAAGAGGGGGCGCGAGATACGCAGTATTTT,CATSEEGARDTQYF
-,-,TRBJ1-2,TRBV4-2,TGTGCCAGCAGCCAAGATACCGCCATTGGCTACACCTTC,CASSQDTAIGYTF
-,-,TRBJ1-1,TRBV7-2,TGCGCCAGCAGCCAAGACACACTCAGGACTGAAGCTTTCTTT,CASSQDTLRTEAFF
-,once,TRBJ1-3,TRBV19,TGTGTCAGTAGTGACAGCTCAGGAAACACCATATATTTT,CVSSDSSGNTIYF
TRBD1,-,TRBJ2-7,TRBV29-1,TGCAGCGTTAGACAGGGAGCGGACTACGAGCAGTACTTC,CSVRQGADYEQYF
TRBD1,few,TRBJ2-7,TRBV7-2,TGTGCCAGCAGCTTCAGAGACAGGGGGTTACACGAGCAGTACTTC,CASSFRDRGLHEQYF
-,few,TRBJ2-3,TRBV24-1,TGTGCCACCAGTGAGACTAGCACAGATACGCAGTATTTT,CATSETSTDTQYF
-,few,TRBJ1-1,TRBV6-4,TGTGCCAGCAGTGAGGACGGACACTTGAACACTGAAGCTTTCTTT,CASSEDGHLNTEAFF
-,-,TRBJ2-5,TRBV5-4,TGTGCCAGCAGCTCTGGACCAAACCAAGAGACCCAGTACTTC,CASSSGPNQETQYF
-,-,TRBJ2-5,TRBV20-1,TGCAGTGCTAGTCTACGAACCGGCAAAGAGACCCAGTACTTC,CSASLRTGKETQYF
TRBD1,-,TRBJ2-5,TRBV5-4,TGTGCCAGCAGCTTGTTAGACAGGGAAGAGACCCAGTACTTC,CASSLLDREETQYF
TRBD1,-,TRBJ2-7,TRBV7-8,TGTGCCAGCAGCTTGAGACAGGGGGACTCCGAGCAGTACTTC,CASSLRQGDSEQYF
-,many,TRBJ2-7,TRBV7-9,TGTGCCAGCAGCTTAGTCGAGCAGTACTTC,CASSLVEQYF
TRBD1,few,TRBJ2-5,TRBV20-1,TGCAGTGCAAAGGGGCACAGGGGAAAAGAAGAGACCCAGTACTTC,CSAKGHRGKEETQYF
-,few,TRBJ1-3,TRBV10-3,TGTGCCAGCAGTGGGTTCGGGCTGACTGGAAACACCATATATTTT,CASSGFGLTGNTIYF
-,many,TRBJ2-7,TRBV2,TGTGCCAGCATCCCCAGCCACAGGACCTACGAGCAGTACTTC,CASIPSHRTYEQYF
-,-,TRBJ2-7,TRBV7-2,TGCGCCAGCAGCCAAGGGACCGTGGGAATCTACGAGCAGTACTTC,CASSQGTVGIYEQYF
TRBD2,few,TRBJ2-3,TRBV10-3,TGTGCCATCAGTGAGCGGGAGGACCCAGATACGCAGTATTTT,CAISEREDPDTQYF
TRBD2,many,TRBJ2-7,TRBV7-2,TGTGCCAGCAGCTCCAACAGACTAGCGGGAGGCGAGCAGTACTTC,CASSSNRLAGGEQYF
-,-,TRBJ1-2,TRBV7-9,TGTGCCAGCAGACCGGACGGACTAGCTGGCTACACCTTC,CASRPDGLAGYTF
TRBD1,many,TRBJ2-5,TRBV29-1,TGCAGCGTGAGGACAGGGGATAAAGAGACCCAGTACTTC,CSVRTGDKETQYF
-,-,TRBJ2-7,TRBV7-9,TGTGCCAGCAGCTTCGAGGGCCCATTGCGCGAGCAGTACTTC,CASSFEGPLREQYF
TRBD2,-,TRBJ2-5,TRBV10-3,TGTGCCAGCACCCCACTAGCGGGAGTGGGTGAGACCCAGTACTTC,CASTPLAGVGETQYF
-,-,TRBJ1-5,TRBV7-2,TGTGCCAGCAGCCCCGGGACGGCCAATCAGCCCCAGCATTTT,CASSPGTANQPQHF